Below, 22 T cell receptor beta chains from the same sample are listed, as sequenced in a study of T cells in Graves' hyperthyroidism and ophthalmopathy. It was RNA transcripts that yielded the amplified TCR beta CDR3 regions. HTBI primers were the set used in a first-round RT-PCR of the TCR CDR3. TCRdb reprocessed the multiplex PCR reads with MiXCR, giving one entry per CDR3 protein. This table has 690,000 or so distinct CDR3 sequences, about 19% appearing once. Material: blood. The receptors derive from a woman between 50 and 59 years old with Graves' hyperthyroidism that later progressed to Graves' ophthalmopathy.

The chain recombines TRBV9 with TRBJ1-6, with a possible D match to TRBD1 (5 bases). The V and J ends lost 0 bases and 0 bases respectively, with 10 bases between them. Germline CDR1 SGDLS, CDR2 YYNGEE. The CDR3 totals 17 residues. The CDR3 region is CASSVEPGSSYNSPLHF. The CDR3 DNA reads TGTGCCAGCAGCGTAGAGCCAGGGAGCTCCTATAATTCACCCCTCCACTTT.

CDR3 bases: TGTGCCACCAGGGCCCTCGGAAGCAATCAGCCCCAGCATTTT. Protein sequence: CATRALGSNQPQHF. The chain combines TRBV15 with TRBJ1-5, with D uncertain. Deletions cut 6 bases from V and 1 base from J, with 10 bases between. Germline CDR1 LNHNV, CDR2 YYDKDF (reference sequence). The CDR3 contains 14 residues.

This clonotype has at least ten counts. V gene TRBV11-2 combines with J gene TRBJ2-2; TRBD1 matches at 10 bases. The CDR3 length is 16 residues. V dropped 6 bases and J dropped 6; count of bases not matched to a gene: 10. Germline V gene lookup returns CDR1 SGHAT and CDR2 FQNNGV. The CDR3 coding sequence is TGTGCCAGCAGGGACTGGGACAGGGGTTGGGCCGGGGAGCTGTTTTTT. Its protein product is CASRDWDRGWAGELFF.

This clonotype appeared many times. This chain links TRBV20-1 with TRBJ2-1; 10 bases match TRBD2. CDR1 is DFQATT and CDR2 is SNEGSKA in the germline V gene (reference sequence). This CDR3 is built from 15 residues. V lost 3 bases, J lost 3 bases, and 5 bases stayed unmatched. CDR3 loop: CSASRTSGIYNEQFF. The CDR3 nucleotides are TGCAGTGCTAGCAGGACTAGCGGTATCTACAATGAGCAGTTCTTC.

The J gene is TRBJ2-2, the V gene TRBV29-1; no firm D call. Germline CDR1 SQVTM, CDR2 ANQGSEA. The CDR3 is made up of 12 amino acids. The V and J ends lost 7 bases and 0 bases respectively, with 6 bases between them. DNA of the CDR3: TGCAGCGGGCGACCGAACACCGGGGAGCTGTTTTTT. This encodes CSGRPNTGELFF.

This clonotype was counted ten times or more. The gene calls are TRBV30 and TRBJ2-1; perhaps TRBD1 as D (6 bases). Germline CDR1 GTSNPN, CDR2 SVGIG (reference sequence). CDR3 length: 16 residues. Trimming shortened V by 0 bases and J by 7 bases, and 19 bases separated the two germline ends. The CDR3 coding sequence is TGTGCCTGGAGTGTACAACGGACAGTTCGGTGGAATGAGCAGTTCTTC. Protein sequence: CAWSVQRTVRWNEQFF.

The rearrangement uses TRBV7-9 and TRBJ2-5; tentatively, D is TRBD2 (6 bases). Trimming removed 5 bases from V and 4 bases from J, with 17 bases in between. This CDR3 is 15 amino acids long. Germline CDR1 SEHNR, CDR2 FQNEAQ (reference sequence). The chain's CDR3 is CASSLHGGWGETQYF. For the CDR3, the DNA is TGTGCCAGCAGCCTCCACGGAGGGTGGGGAGAGACCCAGTACTTC.

This clonotype was counted many times. This chain joins TRBV11-2 and TRBJ1-4; TRBD1 might be the D (5 bases). CDR1 is SGHAT and CDR2 is FQNNGV in the germline V gene. The CDR3 consists of 15 residues. V was shortened by 1 base and J by 6 bases, with 12 bases between the two germline ends. CDR3 DNA sequence: TGTGCCAGCAGCTTAGGTGGGACGGGGTATGAAAAACTGTTTTTT. Translating gives CASSLGGTGYEKLFF.

In its sample, this clonotype was seen many times. This rearrangement joins TRBV12-3 or TRBV12-4 to TRBJ1-5, with D possibly being TRBD1 (6 bases). This CDR3 comprises 14 residues. Trimming took 1 base from V and 7 from J, leaving 11 bases between them. Written as DNA, the CDR3 is TGTGCCAGCAGTTTAGGCGGGGGCAGCCAGCCCCAGCATTTT. This translates into CASSLGGGSQPQHF.

The V and J genes are TRBV12-3 or TRBV12-4 and TRBJ2-2, with a tentative D call TRBD2 (5 bases). The CDR3 runs to 15 residues. V lost 4 bases and J lost 0, with 9 bases in between. The CDR3 DNA sequence: TGTGCCAGCAGTTGGAGGATCTCGAACACCGGGGAGCTGTTTTTT. Translated, it gives CASSWRISNTGELFF.

This clonotype appeared a few times. V gene TRBV6-4 combines with J gene TRBJ1-2, with D possibly matching TRBD1 (6 bases). This CDR3 region has 13 residues. Trimming removed 3 bases at V and 8 bases at J, with 13 bases between. The V gene's germline CDR1 is MRHNA and CDR2 SNTAGT. CDR3 nucleotides: TGTGCCAGCAGTGAGTGGGCAGGGGTCGGCTACACCTTC. It encodes CASSEWAGVGYTF.

As to this clonotype: Its ends do not fully match the called genes, so a read error is possible. V gene TRBV12-5 combines with J gene TRBJ2-2, with D possibly TRBD2 on 6 matching bases. Germline CDR1 LGHNT, CDR2 FRNRAP. CDR3 length equals 16 residues. The DNA for the CDR3 is TGTGCTAGTGGTTTTTTCGAGTCGTCGAACACCGGGGGGCTGTTTTTT. It is translated as CASGFFESSNTGGLFF.

This clonotype was found a few times. The rearrangement uses TRBV5-6 and TRBJ2-7, with TRBD1 matching over 9 bases. CDR1 SGHDT and CDR2 YYEEEE come from the germline V gene. With 0 bases clipped from V and 3 bases from J, the junction kept 7 bases outside the gene matches. There are 16 residues in the CDR3. DNA for the CDR3: TGTGCCAGCAGCTTGGGCGGGACAGGGCACTACTACGAGCAGTACTTC. Its translation: CASSLGGTGHYYEQYF.

This chain links TRBV7-6 with TRBJ1-2; maybe TRBD1 (6 bases). The V gene lost 1 base and the J gene lost 6 bases, with 12 bases spanning the gap. This CDR3 contains 14 residues. Germline lookup yields CDR1 SGHVS and CDR2 FNYEAQ. Written as DNA, the CDR3 is TGTGCCAGCAGCTTAGGGGGGCTGTTGGATGGCTACACCTTC. This translates into CASSLGGLLDGYTF.

Remarks on this clonotype: The junction shows a germline mismatch at one end, possibly a read error. The V call is TRBV7-8, the J call TRBJ2-1; D unresolved. The CDR3 loop spans 11 amino acids. Germline V CDR1 and CDR2: SGHVS, FQNEAQ. CDR3 in amino acids: CPSSPLREQFF. CDR3 sequence (DNA): TGTCCCAGCAGCCCCCTGCGGGAGCAGTTCTTC.

In this sample, this clonotype turned up a few times. The V gene is TRBV5-1, the J gene TRBJ2-3, with 8 bases fitting TRBD2. V lost 1 base, J lost 0 bases, and 4 bases stayed unmatched. From germline, CDR1 is SGHRS and CDR2 YFSETQ. The CDR3 spans 16 residues. The CDR3 nucleotides are TGCGCCAGCAGCTTGCCGGAGCGGGGGAGCACAGATACGCAGTATTTT. This sequence encodes CASSLPERGSTDTQYF.

The CDR3 DNA reads TGTGCCTGGAGTGTACGGGGGGCTGGGGAGCAGTTCTTC. Translated: CAWSVRGAGEQFF. The V call is TRBV30, the J call TRBJ2-1, with TRBD2 as a possible D gene (7 bases). V was cut by 0 bases and J by 10 bases, with 13 bases left in between. Germline V lookup: CDR1 GTSNPN, CDR2 SVGIG (reference sequence). The CDR3 loop spans 13 amino acids. The full variable domain, in which reference TRBV30 and TRBJ2-1 provide the parts outside the CDR3, is SQTIHQWPATLVQPVGSPLSLECTVEGTSNPNLYWYRQAAGRGLQLLFYSVGIGQISSEVPQNLSASRPQDRQFILSSKKLLLSDSGFYLCAWSVRGAGEQFFGPGTRLTVL.

J is TRBJ1-1 and V is TRBV9; tentatively, D is TRBD1 (5 bases). V lost 3 bases, J lost 5 bases, and 20 bases lay in between. The CDR3 totals 16 residues. Per germline, CDR1 SGDLS and CDR2 YYNGEE. The CDR3 nucleotides are TGTGCCAGCAGCGGTCCCCGGGGCAAGGGTTATACTGAAGCTTTCTTT. It translates to CASSGPRGKGYTEAFF.

The V call is TRBV19, the J call TRBJ1-1; no firm D call. The CDR3 has 14 residues. Deletions cut 7 bases from V and 1 base from J, with 13 bases between. CDR1 LNHDA and CDR2 SQIVND come from the germline V gene (reference sequence). CDR3 coding DNA: TGTGCCAGTACAATAGGGCCAGCGAACACTGAAGCTTTCTTT. This gives the protein CASTIGPANTEAFF. The whole variable domain, remainder taken from reference TRBV19 and TRBJ1-1, is DGGITQSPKYLFRKEGQNVTLSCEQNLNHDAMYWYRQDPGQGLRLIYYSQIVNDFQKGDIAEGYSVSREKKESFPLTVTSAQKNPTAFYLCASTIGPANTEAFFGQGTRLTVV.

This clonotype came up a few times. This rearrangement joins TRBV30 to TRBJ2-2, with TRBD1 matching over 8 bases. This CDR3 is built from 14 residues. V was clipped by 2 bases and J by 4 bases; unmatched bases: 3. Germline loops: CDR1 GTSNPN, CDR2 SVGIG (reference sequence). CDR3 nucleotides: TGTGCCTGGAGTTCGGACAGGGCCACCGGGGAGCTGTTTTTT. It specifies CAWSSDRATGELFF.

This clonotype was found many times. The chain combines TRBV6-1 with TRBJ1-1; D may be TRBD1 (6 bases). Deletions cut 8 bases from V and 3 bases from J, with 19 bases between. CDR1 and CDR2 (germline): MNHNS, SASEGT. The CDR3 is 15 residues long. CDR3 in DNA: TGTGCCAGCGGGGCCCGGGGGGCTGCAGACACTGAAGCTTTCTTT. This encodes CASGARGAADTEAFF.

The chain recombines TRBV29-1 with TRBJ1-6; no clear D gene. V was clipped by 4 bases and J by 5 bases, with 3 bases between them. Germline V gives CDR1 SQVTM, CDR2 ANQGSEA. The CDR3 is made up of 11 amino acids. In DNA form, the CDR3 reads TGCAGCGTTGGGGATAATTCACCCCTCCACTTT. This codes for CSVGDNSPLHF.